Following are 32 T cell receptor beta chains from one sample sequenced in a study of blood T cell repertoires in COVID-19. Sequencing used immunoSEQ multiplex PCR; TCRdb keeps in-frame clones, though not all of them. The sample carries hundreds of thousands of clones, 88% recorded once. Sequencing input: peripheral blood. The receptors shown here come from a woman aged 40-49 years who had recovered from COVID-19.

The rearrangement joins TRBV5-1 to TRBJ1-2; the match to TRBD1 covers 9 bases. CDR1 is SGHRS and CDR2 is YFSETQ in the germline V gene. This CDR3 contains 16 residues. V shed 1 base and J 3 bases; nucleotides not matched to a gene: 7. CDR3 in DNA: TGCGCCAGCAGCTTGTTACCGGGACAGGGCGACTATGGCTACACCTTC. Protein sequence: CASSLLPGQGDYGYTF.

Regarding this clone: Germline and junction disagree at one end, which may indicate a read error. V gene TRBV7-7 combines with J gene TRBJ2-3, with TRBD1 matching 9 bases. The germline V gene has CDR1 SSHAT and CDR2 FNYEAQ (reference sequence). The CDR3 covers 15 residues. DNA for the CDR3: TGTGCTAGCAGCCCCGGGACAGGGACCACAGATACGCAGTATTTT. It yields the protein CASSPGTGTTDTQYF.

The CDR3, as DNA: TGTGCCACACTAGCGGGAGGGTCCACAGATACGCAGTATTTT. Amino acid sequence: CATLAGGSTDTQYF. The rearrangement uses TRBV10-3 and TRBJ2-3; 13 nucleotides align to TRBD2. The germline V gene encodes CDR1 ENHRY and CDR2 SYGVKD. CDR3 length: 14 amino acids. With V trimmed by 10 bases and J by 2 bases, 3 bases remained unmatched.

The chain carries TRBV9 and TRBJ1-1, with D perhaps matching TRBD1 (6 bases). The V end lost 0 bases, the J end lost 6 bases, and 12 bases lay between the germline ends. Germline loops: CDR1 SGDLS, CDR2 YYNGEE. The CDR3 is 14 amino acids. CDR3 amino acids: CASSVGQGWAEAFF. In nucleotides, the CDR3 is TGTGCCAGCAGCGTAGGCCAGGGGTGGGCTGAAGCTTTCTTT. The complete variable domain, with remaining parts taken from reference TRBV9 and TRBJ1-1, reads DSGVTQTPKHLITATGQRVTLRCSPRSGDLSVYWYQQSLDQGLQFLIQYYNGEERAKGNILERFSAQQFPDLHSELNLSSLELGDSALYFCASSVGQGWAEAFFGQGTRLTVV.

The J gene is TRBJ2-6, the V gene TRBV19; 13 positions agree with TRBD2. The trim removed 5 bases at V and 5 bases at J, leaving 9 bases unmatched. Germline-derived CDR1 and CDR2 are LNHDA and SQIVND (reference sequence). This CDR3 contains 18 residues. The CDR3 protein is CASSPRRGLAGRANVLTF. CDR3 coding DNA: TGTGCCAGTAGTCCTCGCCGGGGACTAGCGGGAAGGGCCAACGTCCTGACTTTC.

V gene TRBV4-3 combines with J gene TRBJ1-1; D is perhaps TRBD1 (5 bases). Germline V gene sequence: CDR1 LGHNA, CDR2 YSLEER. V dropped 4 bases and J dropped 1 base, with 13 bases sitting between them. The CDR3 consists of 15 residues. CDR3 region: CASSPPGGENTEAFF. DNA for the CDR3: TGCGCCAGCAGCCCCCCCGGAGGGGAGAACACTGAAGCTTTCTTT.

The chain employs TRBV18 and TRBJ1-6, with D possibly matching TRBD1 (6 bases). CDR3 length: 18 amino acids. Germline lookup yields CDR1 KGHSH and CDR2 LQKENI. Trimming removed 2 bases at V and 14 bases at J, with 28 bases between. The CDR3: CASSPNGPGLGQTGTLHF. The CDR3 region has the DNA TGTGCCAGCTCACCAAATGGTCCGGGGCTTGGACAGACCGGGACCCTCCACTTT.

This clone has a single count. V and J are TRBV27 and TRBJ2-7, with 8 nucleotides matching TRBD1. V gave up 6 bases and J gave up 2 bases; unmatched junction bases: 12. Germline lookup yields CDR1 MNHEY and CDR2 SMNVEV (reference sequence). This CDR3 region has 16 residues. The CDR3, as DNA: TGTGCCAGCAGCCCCAGGGGGCCTGCTGGGACCTACGAGCAGTACTTC. This translates into CASSPRGPAGTYEQYF.

This rearrangement joins TRBV3-1 (or the pseudogene TRBV3-2) to TRBJ2-3; TRBD2 agrees at 12 bases. Trimming removed 2 bases from V and 2 bases from J; junction bases left unmatched: 5. The V gene's germline CDR1 is LGHDT and CDR2 YNNKEL (reference sequence). The length of the CDR3 is 17 residues. The CDR3 spells CASSQSRLAGVTDTQYF. The CDR3 nucleotides read TGTGCCAGCAGCCAATCCCGACTAGCGGGAGTCACAGATACGCAGTATTTT.

In DNA, the CDR3 is TGTGCCAGCAGTCCCCACCAGGGACAGGGGTTGCAGCCCCAGCATTTT. Translating gives CASSPHQGQGLQPQHF. The J gene is TRBJ1-5, the V gene TRBV27; TRBD1 aligns across 10 bases. The CDR3 has 16 residues. Looked up from germline, CDR1 is MNHEY and CDR2 is SMNVEV (reference sequence). V was pared by 5 bases and J by 7 bases, with 11 bases of the junction left unmatched.

The genes are TRBV7-3 and TRBJ2-7; TRBD1 is a possible D gene (6 bases). Looked up from germline, CDR1 is SGHTA and CDR2 is FQGTGA. There are 14 residues in the CDR3. V was clipped by 5 bases and J by 3 bases, with 14 bases between them. This CDR3 reads CASSPGAPVYEQYF. The CDR3 DNA reads as TGTGCCAGCAGCCCAGGGGCGCCGGTCTACGAGCAGTACTTC.

The V gene is TRBV7-3, the J gene TRBJ2-1, with 15 bases lining up with TRBD2. This CDR3 is built from 18 residues. Germline CDR1 SGHTA, CDR2 FQGTGA. J gave up 8 bases and V 0 bases, and 8 bases lay outside the gene matches. The CDR3, as DNA: TGTGCCAGCAGCTTAACGAGGGCGGGACTAGCGGGAGGCGATGAGCAGTTCTTC. Protein product: CASSLTRAGLAGGDEQFF.

V usage is TRBV30 and J usage is TRBJ2-7; D is unclear. Germline V lookup: CDR1 GTSNPN, CDR2 SVGIG (reference sequence). This CDR3 has 14 residues. Trimming stripped 1 base from V and 2 bases from J, with 12 bases between. Here the CDR3 reads CAWSGQATPYEQYF. In DNA form, the CDR3 reads TGTGCCTGGAGTGGCCAGGCGACACCCTACGAGCAGTACTTC. The entire variable domain, with the rest obtained from reference TRBV30 and TRBJ2-7, is as follows: SQTIHQWPATLVQPVGSPLSLECTVEGTSNPNLYWYRQAAGRGLQLLFYSVGIGQISSEVPQNLSASRPQDRQFILSSKKLLLSDSGFYLCAWSGQATPYEQYFGPGTRLTVT.

This chain links TRBV6-5 with TRBJ2-5; weak D call: TRBD2 (5 bases). Germline V gene lookup returns CDR1 MNHEY and CDR2 SVGAGI. The CDR3 spans 13 residues. Between the trimmed V and J ends, which lost 5 bases and 5 bases, there was a span of 12 bases. CDR3 sequence reads: CASSPSGWETQYF. For the CDR3, the DNA is TGTGCCAGCAGTCCGTCGGGGTGGGAGACCCAGTACTTC.

The chain has TRBV9 and TRBJ1-5; D not certain. Germline CDR1 and CDR2: SGDLS and YYNGEE. This CDR3 is 14 amino acids long. V was clipped by 1 base and J by 0 bases, with 5 bases between them. The CDR3 region has the DNA TGTGCCAGCAGCGTAAGCCTTAGCAATCAGCCCCAGCATTTT. Its protein is CASSVSLSNQPQHF.

V usage is TRBV10-3 and J usage is TRBJ2-7; D perhaps matches TRBD2 (5 bases). V was trimmed by 2 bases and J by 1 base, leaving 9 bases between them. The V gene's germline CDR1 is ENHRY and CDR2 SYGVKD. This CDR3 is 14 amino acids long. The CDR3 DNA reads TGTGCCATCAGTGAGCCGCCGGGGTCCTACGAGCAGTACTTC. This gives the protein CAISEPPGSYEQYF.

CDR3 sequence: CASSYGAGVGNEQFF. The CDR3 DNA follows: TGTGCCAGCAGTTACGGTGCGGGAGTTGGCAATGAGCAGTTCTTC. The chain recombines TRBV6-2 or TRBV6-3 with TRBJ2-1, with 7 bases matching TRBD2. The V gene end was trimmed by 2 bases and the J gene end by 6 bases; junction bases not matched to a gene: 7. This CDR3 region has 15 residues. Germline V CDR1 and CDR2: MNHEY, SVGEGT.

The gene calls are TRBV19 and TRBJ2-5, with 9 bases identical to TRBD2. The ends lost 9 bases at V and 2 bases at J; junction bases unmatched: 7. The CDR3 spans 14 residues. The germline V gene has CDR1 LNHDA and CDR2 SQIVND (reference sequence). In DNA form, the CDR3 reads TGTGCCAGCAAAGCGGGAGGCAGTCAAGAGACCCAGTACTTC. This translates into CASKAGGSQETQYF.

This sequence joins TRBV7-2 and TRBJ2-3; TRBD2 agrees at 7 bases. The CDR3 runs 15 residues. Germline V gene lookup returns CDR1 SGHTA and CDR2 FQGNSA. V gave up 2 bases and J gave up 6 bases; unmatched junction bases: 8. CDR3 region: CASSLTGTTRDTQYF. The CDR3 coding sequence is TGTGCCAGCAGCTTAACCGGGACTACCCGGGATACGCAGTATTTT.

The chain carries TRBV19 and TRBJ2-4; 9 bases line up with TRBD1. This CDR3 spans 13 amino acids. Germline trimming cut 6 bases from V and 7 bases from J; bases unmatched to any gene: 4. Germline-derived CDR1 and CDR2 are LNHDA and SQIVND (reference sequence). Here the CDR3 reads CASRGDRANIQYF. The CDR3 nucleotides are TGTGCCAGTAGGGGGGACAGGGCCAACATTCAGTACTTC. Combining the CDR3 with reference TRBV19 and TRBJ2-4 gives the whole variable domain DGGITQSPKYLFRKEGQNVTLSCEQNLNHDAMYWYRQDPGQGLRLIYYSQIVNDFQKGDIAEGYSVSREKKESFPLTVTSAQKNPTAFYLCASRGDRANIQYFGAGTRLSVL.

The J gene is TRBJ1-2, the V gene TRBV11-2; TRBD1 might be the D (5 bases). Trimming removed 1 base from V and 8 bases from J, with 14 bases in between. This CDR3 comprises 14 residues. The germline V gene has CDR1 SGHAT and CDR2 FQNNGV. This chain's CDR3 is CASSLGAQAGGYTF. In DNA form, the CDR3 reads TGTGCCAGCAGCTTAGGGGCACAGGCAGGCGGCTACACCTTC.

This chain joins TRBV29-1 and TRBJ2-1, with 12 bases that match TRBD2. CDR1 is SQVTM, CDR2 ANQGSEA, per germline. After removal of 6 bases from V and 6 bases from J, the junction contained 9 bases not matched to a gene. The CDR3 runs 15 residues. The CDR3: CSVPPSGRATNEQFF. The CDR3 bases are TGCAGCGTGCCCCCTAGCGGGAGGGCCACCAATGAGCAGTTCTTC.

The CDR3 spells CASSGASPKTQYF. In nucleotides, the CDR3 is TGTGCCAGCTCGGGGGCCAGCCCTAAGACCCAGTACTTC. The rearrangement uses TRBV18 and TRBJ2-5; D is possibly TRBD1 (6 bases). V shed 6 bases and J shed 6 bases, with 14 bases lying between them. Per germline, CDR1 KGHSH and CDR2 LQKENI. The CDR3 runs to 13 residues.

This clone was counted a single time. V and J are TRBV11-3 and TRBJ2-2; possible D gene TRBD2, 5 bases. Trimming pared 3 bases from V and 2 bases from J, leaving 10 bases between. CDR1 and CDR2 from the germline V gene are SGHNT and YENEEA. The CDR3 loop spans 15 amino acids. The DNA for the CDR3 is TGTGCCAGCAGCTTTAGCGCGGACAACACCGGGGAGCTGTTTTTT. This encodes CASSFSADNTGELFF. Complete variable domain (other parts from reference TRBV11-3 and TRBJ2-2): EAGVVQSPRYKIIEKKQPVAFWCNPISGHNTLYWYLQNLGQGPELLIRYENEEAVDDSQLPKDRFSAERLKGVDSTLKIQPAELGDSAVYLCASSFSADNTGELFFGEGSRLTVL.

This clone has just one count. V usage is TRBV9 and J usage is TRBJ1-6, with D tentatively TRBD1 (5 bases). CDR1 is SGDLS, CDR2 YYNGEE, per germline. V was clipped by 5 bases and J by 7 bases, with 13 bases between them. This CDR3 spans 14 amino acids. CDR3 coding DNA: TGTGCCAGCAGTGGCGGGGCCGCGAATTCACCCCTCCACTTT. Amino acids: CASSGGAANSPLHF. The full variable domain, its missing parts supplied by reference TRBV9 and TRBJ1-6, is DSGVTQTPKHLITATGQRVTLRCSPRSGDLSVYWYQQSLDQGLQFLIQYYNGEERAKGNILERFSAQQFPDLHSELNLSSLELGDSALYFCASSGGAANSPLHFGNGTRLTVT.

This clone was observed once. Other DNA sequences in the same sample also yield this CDR3. The chain couples TRBV7-2 to TRBJ2-2, with 14 bases identical to TRBD2. Germline V CDR1 and CDR2: SGHTA, FQGNSA. The CDR3 has 17 residues. J was trimmed by 4 bases and V by 5 bases; bases with no gene match: 6. CDR3 coding DNA: TGTGCCAGCAGCCCCCCAGGACTAGCGGGAGGCACCGGGGAGCTGTTTTTT. It yields the protein CASSPPGLAGGTGELFF. The entire variable domain, with the rest obtained from reference TRBV7-2 and TRBJ2-2, is as follows: GAGVSQSPSNKVTEKGKDVELRCDPISGHTALYWYRQSLGQGLEFLIYFQGNSAPDKSGLPSDRFSAERTGGSVSTLTIQRTQQEDSAVYLCASSPPGLAGGTGELFFGEGSRLTVL.

The chain uses TRBV11-2 and TRBJ1-1; D perhaps matches TRBD1 (6 bases). The V and J ends lost 5 bases and 4 bases respectively, with 20 bases between them. In germline, CDR1 is SGHAT, CDR2 FQNNGV. The CDR3 contains 16 residues. The CDR3 bases are TGTGCCAGCAGCCCTCTCGGGGGGCCCGGGGGCACTGAAGCTTTCTTT. Its protein is CASSPLGGPGGTEAFF. Filled out from reference TRBV11-2 and TRBJ1-1, the complete variable domain reads EAGVAQSPRYKIIEKRQSVAFWCNPISGHATLYWYQQILGQGPKLLIQFQNNGVVDDSQLPKDRFSAERLKGVDSTLKIQPAKLEDSAVYLCASSPLGGPGGTEAFFGQGTRLTVV.

The chain is built from TRBV15 and TRBJ2-6; D is possibly TRBD2 (5 bases). Trimming removed 5 bases from V and 0 bases from J, with 8 bases in between. The CDR3 length is 15 residues. CDR1 and CDR2 (germline): LNHNV, YYDKDF (reference sequence). The CDR3 DNA sequence: TGTGCCACCAGCCTGAGGGCCTCTGGGGCCAACGTCCTGACTTTC. Its protein product is CATSLRASGANVLTF.

The rearrangement joins TRBV30 to TRBJ1-5, with D maybe TRBD1 (5 bases). Per germline, CDR1 GTSNPN and CDR2 SVGIG (reference sequence). The length of the CDR3 is 15 residues. Between the trimmed V and J ends, which lost 0 bases and 2 bases, there was a span of 11 bases. The CDR3 nucleotides read TGTGCCTGGAGTGTTGGGGGGATTGGCAATCAGCCCCAGCATTTT. Amino acid sequence: CAWSVGGIGNQPQHF.

This clone was seen just once. This chain links TRBV10-2 with TRBJ2-2; 8 bases are a match to TRBD2. Per germline, CDR1 WSHSY and CDR2 SAAADI. J lost 4 bases, V lost 7 bases, and 8 bases had no gene match. This CDR3 has 15 amino acids. The CDR3 sequence is CASNRRGRSTGELFF. In DNA form, the CDR3 reads TGCGCCAGCAATCGACGCGGGAGGTCCACCGGGGAGCTGTTTTTT.

This clone was seen only a few times. The CDR3 region is CASSPQWGSAVYF. The CDR3 nucleotides are TGTGCCAGCAGCCCCCAATGGGGCAGCGCGGTATATTTT. This chain uses TRBV11-3 with TRBJ1-3, with D maybe TRBD1 (5 bases). Germline V gene lookup returns CDR1 SGHNT and CDR2 YENEEA. With 5 bases removed from V and 14 bases from J, the gap between germline ends came to 19 bases. The CDR3 is 13 residues long.

The chain couples TRBV6-2 or TRBV6-3 to TRBJ2-2; 7 nucleotides line up with TRBD1. Germline V gene data show CDR1 as MNHEY and CDR2 as SVGEGT. J was trimmed by 1 base and V by 2 bases; bases with no gene match: 4. The CDR3 is 16 residues long. The CDR3 DNA follows: TGTGCCAGCAGTTACCCGGGACAGTGGAACACCGGGGAGCTGTTTTTT. It codes for CASSYPGQWNTGELFF.